These 11 T cell receptor beta chains share one sample of origin, sequenced in a study of spatial heterogeneity in lung cancer. As to time point: blood at routine non-recurrence follow-up after resection. From tumor, nontumor lung or frozen PBMC, whole RNA was taken unsorted for sequencing. TCRdb re-derived calls from the 5' RACE reads in MiXCR, one entry per CDR3 protein. The sample records some 110,000 distinct CDR3 sequences, more than 10% being singletons. This material consisted of PBMCs, taken at follow-up. These receptors were collected from a male donor with early-stage non-small cell lung cancer.

This clonotype has more than one count but fewer than ten. This chain links TRBV7-2 with TRBJ2-3; D is unresolved. Trimming pared 1 base from V and 4 bases from J, leaving 12 bases between. CDR3 length: 15 residues. The germline CDR1 and CDR2 sequences are SGHTA and FQGNSA. For the CDR3, the DNA is TGTGCCAGCAGCTTAGACGGGTGGGGTCCAGATACGCAGTATTTT. The encoded protein is CASSLDGWGPDTQYF. Drawing the rest from reference TRBV7-2 and TRBJ2-3, the complete variable domain is GAGVSQSPSNKVTEKGKDVELRCDPISGHTALYWYRQSLGQGLEFLIYFQGNSAPDKSGLPSDRFSAERTGGSVSTLTIQRTQQEDSAVYLCASSLDGWGPDTQYFGPGTRLTVL.

This clonotype has ten or more counts. The CDR3 DNA reads TGCAGCGTTGAAAGCCACAGGGACAATGAGCAGTTCTTC. This gives the protein CSVESHRDNEQFF. This chain links TRBV29-1 with TRBJ2-1; maybe TRBD1 (6 bases). CDR3 length: 13 residues. Trimming shortened V by 2 bases and J by 5 bases, and 10 bases separated the two germline ends. The germline gives CDR1 SQVTM, CDR2 ANQGSEA.

Only a few counts were recorded for this clonotype. The chain carries TRBV5-1 and TRBJ1-4; TRBD1 might be the D (5 bases). The germline V gene has CDR1 SGHRS and CDR2 YFSETQ. The CDR3 sequence is 14 residues long. Trimming cost V 4 bases and J 7 bases, with 14 bases left between them. The CDR3 bases are TGCGCCAGCAGCCCAGGGTCTGGGAGTGAAAAACTGTTTTTT. Translation gives CASSPGSGSEKLFF.

The chain is built from TRBV25-1 and TRBJ1-6; D possibly corresponds to TRBD1 (5 bases). The CDR3 totals 16 residues. Germline CDR1 is MGHDK and CDR2 is SYGVNS. V shed 3 bases and J shed 0 bases, with 9 bases lying between them. The CDR3: CASSEGTSSYNSPLHF. Here the CDR3 DNA reads TGTGCCAGCAGTGAGGGGACGAGCTCCTATAATTCACCCCTCCACTTT.

There are many counts of this clonotype. V and J are TRBV11-2 and TRBJ2-2; D may be TRBD2 (6 bases). Germline CDR1 and CDR2: SGHAT and FQNNGV. The V end was cut by 4 bases, the J end by 4 bases, with 10 bases between. This CDR3 has 14 residues. The CDR3 spells CASSSGTSTGELFF. Here the CDR3 DNA reads TGTGCCAGCAGCTCCGGGACTTCCACCGGGGAGCTGTTTTTT. The full variable domain, rest sourced from reference TRBV11-2 and TRBJ2-2, is EAGVAQSPRYKIIEKRQSVAFWCNPISGHATLYWYQQILGQGPKLLIQFQNNGVVDDSQLPKDRFSAERLKGVDSTLKIQPAKLEDSAVYLCASSSGTSTGELFFGEGSRLTVL.

This chain connects TRBV20-1 to TRBJ2-2; 10 bases map to TRBD1. CDR3 length: 14 amino acids. The junction had 5 bases not matched to a gene; V was cut back by 6 bases and J by 4 bases. Germline V gene sequence: CDR1 DFQATT, CDR2 SNEGSKA (reference sequence). CDR3 sequence (DNA): TGCAGTGCAAGGGACAGGGGAAGCACCGGGGAGCTGTTTTTT. The encoded protein is CSARDRGSTGELFF.

This clonotype was detected many times. The V and J genes are TRBV6-2 or TRBV6-3 and TRBJ1-5; D is possibly TRBD1 (5 bases). The germline V and J ends were trimmed by 6 bases and 4 bases, with 25 bases remaining between them. This CDR3 has 18 residues. Germline V gives CDR1 MNHEY, CDR2 SVGEGT. This CDR3 is CASSHVLGGRQPNQPQHF. Here the CDR3 DNA reads TGTGCCAGCAGCCACGTCCTTGGGGGACGTCAACCTAATCAGCCCCAGCATTTT.

This clonotype has at least ten counts. J is TRBJ2-5 and V is TRBV7-2; TRBD2 aligns across 15 bases. V was clipped by 5 bases and J by 4 bases; unmatched bases: 5. Germline lookup yields CDR1 SGHTA and CDR2 FQGNSA. The CDR3 has 16 residues. Written as DNA, the CDR3 is TGTGCCAGCAGCGAAGGGACTAGCGGGGGGTTAGAGACCCAGTACTTC. Translating gives CASSEGTSGGLETQYF.

This clonotype has at least ten counts. The chain links TRBV10-3 to TRBJ2-7; possibly TRBD2 for D (6 bases). Germline CDR1 is ENHRY and CDR2 is SYGVKD. The V end lost 2 bases, the J end lost 0 bases, and 11 bases lay between the germline ends. This CDR3 has 15 residues. The CDR3 DNA reads as TGTGCCATCAGTGAGGGAGCGGGCAGCTCCTACGAGCAGTACTTC. This sequence encodes CAISEGAGSSYEQYF.

This clonotype has just a few counts. The chain carries TRBV5-1 and TRBJ2-2; 10 positions match TRBD1. This CDR3 spans 15 amino acids. After removal of 4 bases from V and 7 bases from J, the junction contained 7 bases not matched to a gene. Germline V CDR1 and CDR2: SGHRS, YFSETQ. The CDR3 bases are TGCGCCAGCAGCACCTCGGACAGGGGGATCGGGGAGCTGTTTTTT. This gives the protein CASSTSDRGIGELFF.

This clonotype was recorded at least ten times. The chain couples TRBV10-3 to TRBJ1-2; 10 nucleotides agree with TRBD1. J was trimmed by 6 bases and V by 2 bases; bases with no gene match: 3. The germline gives CDR1 ENHRY, CDR2 SYGVKD. The CDR3 spans 14 residues. CDR3 in amino acids: CAISEDRGRDGYTF. DNA of the CDR3: TGTGCCATCAGTGAGGACAGGGGGCGGGATGGCTACACCTTC.